What follows are 28 T cell receptor beta chains derived from one specimen sequenced in a study of beta chain features in type 1 diabetes listed by TCRdb under 2018. Beyond this particular receptor, the publication reports: Type 1 diabetes patients showed a moderate but significant shortening of TCRB CDR3 length in all four CD4+ subsets.

For these TCRs, the target antigens are not known. The library was prepared using the immunoSEQ multiplex PCR assay. All of the isolated RNA was reverse transcribed with the High Capacity cDNA Reverse Transcription Kit, so expressed TCRB transcripts were sequenced. TCRdb re-hosts the immuneACCESS table, in-frame sequences only. Its copies lack some clones; in the studies checked, an unresolved V gene accounts for under half of them, and the cause for the rest is not known. The sample table shows tens of thousands of clones, and approximately 62% are seen once. Around 1.7% of the sample comes from the top ten. Sequences were obtained from Tregs from blood. The cell subset or site tag for this specimen amounts to: regulatory CD4+ T cells. Receptors were obtained from a man under 40 with type 1 diabetes. Some clones in this sample may be carry-over from other donors' samples.

The CDR3 loop reads CASSYRQGYGYTF. The CDR3 nucleotides read TGTGCCAGCAGCTACAGACAGGGCTATGGCTACACCTTC. The rearrangement uses TRBV7-3 and TRBJ1-2, with 7 bases that match TRBD1. The V gene's germline CDR1 is SGHTA and CDR2 FQGTGA. After removal of 4 bases from V and 4 bases from J, the junction contained 3 bases not matched to a gene. The CDR3 loop spans 13 amino acids.

V gene TRBV5-1 combines with J gene TRBJ2-3; 8 nucleotides line up with TRBD2. Trimming took 6 bases from V and 0 from J; bases not matched to a gene: 3. The germline V gene encodes CDR1 SGHRS and CDR2 YFSETQ. CDR3 size: 14 residues. CDR3: CASTAGGSTDTQYF. The CDR3 DNA sequence: TGCGCCAGCACTGCGGGAGGTAGCACAGATACGCAGTATTTT. Full variable domain (remainder filled in from reference TRBV5-1 and TRBJ2-3): KAGVTQTPRYLIKTRGQQVTLSCSPISGHRSVSWYQQTPGQGLQFLFEYFSETQRNKGNFPGRFSGRQFSNSRSEMNVSTLELGDSALYLCASTAGGSTDTQYFGPGTRLTVL.

This clone has only a few counts. The chain has TRBV6-6 and TRBJ1-2, with 8 bases aligning to TRBD1. CDR1 MNHNY and CDR2 SVGAGI come from the germline V gene (reference sequence). The J segment lost 5 bases and the V segment lost 5 bases, leaving 4 bases of the junction unmatched. This CDR3 region has 13 residues. The CDR3 loop is CASSIQGGYGYTF. CDR3 nucleotide sequence: TGTGCCAGCAGTATACAGGGGGGGTATGGCTACACCTTC.

The chain recombines TRBV5-1 with TRBJ1-1, with TRBD1 matching over 10 bases. The length of the CDR3 is 14 residues. From germline, CDR1 is SGHRS and CDR2 YFSETQ. Germline trimming cut 0 bases from V and 11 bases from J; bases unmatched to any gene: 7. As DNA, the CDR3 is TGCGCCAGCAGCTTGGAACGGGACAGGGGTGCGGCTTTCTTT. Its translation: CASSLERDRGAAFF.

V is TRBV5-4 and J is TRBJ2-7; a weak D match, TRBD2 (6 bases). The CDR3 loop spans 13 amino acids. V was clipped by 3 bases and J by 3 bases, with 10 bases between them. Germline loops: CDR1 SGHNT, CDR2 YYREEE (reference sequence). The CDR3 reads CASSSGLYYEQYF. CDR3 coding DNA: TGTGCCAGCAGCTCGGGACTTTACTACGAGCAGTACTTC.

This chain connects TRBV28 to TRBJ1-3; maybe TRBD1 (5 bases). Trimming took off 5 bases at V and 0 bases at J, with 17 bases between the two ends. The germline V gene encodes CDR1 MDHEN and CDR2 SYDVKM. This CDR3 spans 17 amino acids. CDR3 amino acids: CASSPPSGGTSGNTIYF. CDR3 sequence (DNA): TGTGCCAGCAGTCCTCCATCAGGAGGGACCTCTGGAAACACCATATATTTT.

The rearrangement joins TRBV11-2 to TRBJ1-2; D gene ambiguous. Trimming took off 0 bases at V and 6 bases at J, with 5 bases between the two ends. Germline CDR1 is SGHAT and CDR2 is FQNNGV. The CDR3 sequence is 12 residues long. CDR3: CASSLEGDGYTF. In DNA, the CDR3 is TGTGCCAGCAGCTTAGAAGGAGATGGCTACACCTTC.

The chain has TRBV7-3 and TRBJ2-1; 7 bases align to TRBD1. The germline V gene encodes CDR1 SGHTA and CDR2 FQGTGA. The V segment lost 4 bases and the J segment 2 bases; nucleotides outside the gene matches: 5. CDR3 length: 15 amino acids. CDR3 coding DNA: TGTGCCAGCAGCTCCCGGGACAGAGCCTACAATGAGCAGTTCTTC. Protein product: CASSSRDRAYNEQFF.

CDR3: CASRGRWTEAFF. The CDR3 coding sequence is TGTGCCAGCAGGGGGAGATGGACTGAAGCTTTCTTT. This rearrangement joins TRBV6-1 to TRBJ1-1; D gene ambiguous. Germline V gives CDR1 MNHNS, CDR2 SASEGT. The V end lost 6 bases, the J end lost 5 bases, and 10 bases lay between the germline ends. There are 12 residues in the CDR3.

The chain is built from TRBV19 and TRBJ2-2, with 7 bases identical to TRBD2. This CDR3 contains 16 residues. Germline V lookup: CDR1 LNHDA, CDR2 SQIVND (reference sequence). With V trimmed by 3 bases and J by 4 bases, 8 bases remained unmatched. CDR3 DNA: TGTGCCAGTAGTATCCCTGCGGGGGTGTCCACCGGGGAGCTGTTTTTT. Amino acid sequence: CASSIPAGVSTGELFF.

There are a few counts of this clone. The CDR3 reads CSVDSPSGVSSYNEQFF. CDR3 nucleotide sequence: TGCAGCGTTGATTCCCCTAGCGGGGTGAGCTCCTACAATGAGCAGTTCTTC. The chain combines TRBV29-1 with TRBJ2-1; 9 bases line up with TRBD2. This CDR3 contains 17 residues. V lost 3 bases to trimming and J lost 0 bases; unmatched junction nucleotides: 9. Looked up from germline, CDR1 is SQVTM and CDR2 is ANQGSEA.

The chain combines TRBV10-3 with TRBJ2-3, with D perhaps TRBD2 (5 bases). CDR3 length equals 17 residues. The germline V and J ends were trimmed by 4 bases and 2 bases, with 19 bases remaining between them. Germline CDR1 and CDR2: ENHRY and SYGVKD. The CDR3 nucleotides are TGTGCCATCAGTGCCCCCCCAGAGGGCTCTCTCACAGATACGCAGTATTTT. Translating gives CAISAPPEGSLTDTQYF.

The V gene is TRBV18, the J gene TRBJ2-3, with D perhaps matching TRBD1 (5 bases). Germline V gene lookup returns CDR1 KGHSH and CDR2 LQKENI. V was cut by 1 base and J by 0 bases, with 8 bases left in between. The CDR3 consists of 15 residues. The CDR3 loop is CASSPHQGSTDTQYF. In DNA, the CDR3 is TGTGCCAGCTCACCACATCAGGGAAGCACAGATACGCAGTATTTT. Complete variable domain (other parts from reference TRBV18 and TRBJ2-3): NAGVMQNPRHLVRRRGQEARLRCSPMKGHSHVYWYRQLPEEGLKFMVYLQKENIIDESGMPKERFSAEFPKEGPSILRIQQVVRGDSAAYFCASSPHQGSTDTQYFGPGTRLTVL.

This sequence joins TRBV4-2 and TRBJ1-5, with D maybe TRBD1 (6 bases). CDR1 is LGHNA, CDR2 YNFKEQ, per germline. This CDR3 spans 17 amino acids. V dropped 0 bases and J dropped 0 bases, with 12 bases sitting between them. CDR3 bases: TGTGCCAGCAGCCAAGATGCAGGGGCTTATAGCAATCAGCCCCAGCATTTT. Translated, it gives CASSQDAGAYSNQPQHF.

The chain employs TRBV4-1 and TRBJ2-7; tentative D call: TRBD1 (6 bases). The CDR3 is made up of 17 amino acids. Trimming shortened V by 0 bases and J by 4 bases, and 19 bases separated the two germline ends. Germline V gives CDR1 MGHRA, CDR2 YSYEKL. DNA for the CDR3: TGCGCCAGCAGCCAAGATAGGAGAACAGGGCAGGTGTACGAGCAGTACTTC. Translation gives CASSQDRRTGQVYEQYF.

The chain is built from TRBV6-6 and TRBJ2-5; 8 nucleotides line up with TRBD1. The J call is doubtful: the DNA matches TRBJ2-7 better. CDR3 length equals 14 residues. The germline CDR1 and CDR2 sequences are MNHNY and SVGAGI (reference sequence). The CDR3 here is CASSYTGGEDEQYF. CDR3 bases: TGTGCCAGCAGTTATACAGGGGGAGAGGACGAGCAGTACTTC.

The J gene is TRBJ2-3, the V gene TRBV5-5; maybe TRBD2 (6 bases). Germline V gene lookup returns CDR1 SGHKS and CDR2 YYEKEE (reference sequence). V dropped 2 bases and J dropped 5 bases, with 15 bases sitting between them. The CDR3 has 15 amino acids. The CDR3 DNA is TGTGCCAGCAGCTTCGGGGGACCCGGCGGAGATACGCAGTATTTT. This encodes CASSFGGPGGDTQYF.

About this clone itself: In the same sample, other DNA sequences code for this CDR3. The chain is built from TRBV20-1 and TRBJ1-1; D is unresolved. Germline V gene sequence: CDR1 DFQATT, CDR2 SNEGSKA (reference sequence). Trimming cost V 3 bases and J 5 bases, with 4 bases left between them. CDR3 length: 10 residues. The CDR3 spells CSARRTEAFF. The CDR3 nucleotides read TGCAGTGCTAGGAGGACTGAAGCTTTCTTT.

This clone was recorded a few times. V usage is TRBV2 and J usage is TRBJ1-6; D not certain. Germline V gives CDR1 SNHLY, CDR2 FYNNEI. This CDR3 comprises 12 residues. Trimming stripped 6 bases from V and 9 bases from J, with 9 bases between. The CDR3 region is CASSAVASPLHF. DNA of the CDR3: TGTGCCAGCAGCGCCGTAGCTTCACCCCTCCACTTT.

This clone appeared a single time. The rearrangement uses TRBV10-3 and TRBJ2-7, with D possibly being TRBD2 (6 bases). The CDR3 loop spans 14 amino acids. With 8 bases removed from V and 0 bases from J, the gap between germline ends came to 14 bases. Germline assignment: CDR1 ENHRY and CDR2 SYGVKD. Here the CDR3 DNA reads TGTGCCATCGCCAGGGACTCCGACTCCTACGAGCAGTACTTC. Translation: CAIARDSDSYEQYF.

This clone was observed a handful of times. At the DNA level, this CDR3 is encoded by other sequences in the same sample as well. The rearrangement links TRBV18 to TRBJ1-6; D is ambiguous. The V gene's germline CDR1 is KGHSH and CDR2 LQKENI. V lost 2 bases and J 0 bases, leaving 5 bases between the germline ends. The CDR3 consists of 15 residues. The CDR3 nucleotides are TGTGCCAGCTCACCAGGTAGCTCCTATAATTCACCCCTCCACTTT. It is translated as CASSPGSSYNSPLHF.

V is TRBV21-1 and J is TRBJ2-4; TRBD1 reflects the table's D call only, with no check against the DNA. TRBV21-1 is a pseudogene locus. The CDR3 contains 16 residues. The CDR3 spells CASSKALAGSKNIQYF. CDR3 sequence (DNA): TGTGCCAGCAGCAAAGCTCTGGCAGGGTCCAAAAACATTCAGTACTTC.

The rearrangement uses TRBV5-1 and TRBJ1-6, with 11 bases lining up with TRBD1. CDR3 size: 14 residues. CDR1 and CDR2 (germline): SGHRS, YFSETQ. The ends lost 4 bases at V and 9 bases at J; junction bases unmatched: 3. CDR3 loop: CASSIGQGASPLHF. Written as DNA, the CDR3 is TGCGCCAGCAGCATCGGACAGGGGGCTTCACCCCTCCACTTT. Full variable domain (outside the CDR3, taken from reference TRBV5-1 and TRBJ1-6): KAGVTQTPRYLIKTRGQQVTLSCSPISGHRSVSWYQQTPGQGLQFLFEYFSETQRNKGNFPGRFSGRQFSNSRSEMNVSTLELGDSALYLCASSIGQGASPLHFGNGTRLTVT.

This clone has a single count. J is TRBJ1-1 and V is TRBV4-2; 7 bases line up with TRBD1. This CDR3 region has 14 residues. Germline CDR1 reads LGHNA; CDR2 reads YNFKEQ. V shed 4 bases and J 2 bases; nucleotides not matched to a gene: 4. Written as DNA, the CDR3 is TGTGCCAGCAGCCGGGGGGACAGAAACACTGAAGCTTTCTTT. Its protein is CASSRGDRNTEAFF.

The V gene is TRBV7-8, the J gene TRBJ2-3; D unclear. The V gene lost 4 bases and the J gene lost 2 bases, with 7 bases spanning the gap. Looked up from germline, CDR1 is SGHVS and CDR2 is FQNEAQ. The CDR3 runs to 13 residues. DNA of the CDR3: TGTGCCAGCAGCTCAGTAAACACAGATACGCAGTATTTT. Encoded protein: CASSSVNTDTQYF. The full variable domain, with the rest looked up from reference TRBV7-8 and TRBJ2-3, is GAGVSQSPRYKVAKRGQDVALRCDPISGHVSLFWYQQALGQGPEFLTYFQNEAQLDKSGLPSDRFFAERPEGSVSTLKIQRTQQEDSAVYLCASSSVNTDTQYFGPGTRLTVL.

This clone showed up just once. This rearrangement joins TRBV19 to TRBJ2-7; possibly TRBD1 for D (6 bases). The length of the CDR3 is 12 residues. Between the trimmed V and J ends, which lost 6 bases and 11 bases, there was a span of 17 bases. CDR1 is LNHDA and CDR2 is SQIVND in the germline V gene (reference sequence). The CDR3 region is CASRNDTGYEYF. The CDR3 DNA is TGTGCCAGTAGAAACGATACAGGGTACGAGTACTTC.

This clone was observed a handful of times. The chain recombines TRBV7-8 with TRBJ1-1; 9 bases match TRBD1. The germline CDR1 and CDR2 sequences are SGHVS and FQNEAQ. The V gene end was trimmed by 4 bases and the J gene end by 5 bases; junction bases not matched to a gene: 8. CDR3 length equals 15 residues. CDR3 sequence: CASSSRDRVRTEAFF. CDR3 coding DNA: TGTGCCAGCAGCTCCCGGGACAGGGTAAGAACTGAAGCTTTCTTT.

The chain couples TRBV5-1 to TRBJ1-6; no reliable D call. Trimming took 5 bases from V and 9 from J, leaving 15 bases between them. Germline V CDR1 and CDR2: SGHRS, YFSETQ. The CDR3 runs to 14 residues. The CDR3 loop is CASRMEREGSPLHF. The CDR3, as DNA: TGCGCCAGCAGAATGGAGCGGGAAGGTTCACCCCTCCACTTT.